A single TCR beta chain is shown here with its context. No antigen is known for it. The data belong to a study of T cell clones after liver transplantation. Across the whole study: TCRbeta sequencing after a pre-transplant mixed lymphocyte reaction identified graft-donor-reactive clones, later tracked in post-transplant blood.

Study-wide points: Post-transplant, graft-donor-reactive CD4 TCRbeta sequences in blood dropped significantly in 5 of 8 subjects. Small, mixed patient groups and varying post-transplant times limit these conclusions. Compared with third party-reactive sequences, donor-reactive ones declined more, independent of withdrawal success.

Measured with immunoSEQ multiplex PCR; TCRdb has only the in-frame clones, and not every one. The data show approximately 5,800 clones, 81% seen once. The sequence derives from a human donor who received a liver transplant. This specimen consisted of CD8+ T cells from blood, obtained before liver transplant.

Here the CDR3 DNA reads TGTGCCAGCAGCCAAGTTACTGGAAACACCATATATTTT. It translates to CASSQVTGNTIYF. The gene calls are TRBV4-2 and TRBJ1-3; D gene ambiguous. Trimming stripped 1 base from V and 2 bases from J, with 3 bases between. The CDR3 contains 13 residues. Germline V gene data show CDR1 as LGHNA and CDR2 as YNFKEQ.